This T cell receptor beta chain was obtained from a study of technical replicates of blood from several donors. The protocol was immunoSEQ multiplex PCR, while the TCRdb copy is restricted to in-frame clones and leaves out a portion. Seen here are under 85,000 clones, almost 98% observed once, and the top ten hold around 0.2%. Per the germline V gene, CDR1 is SGHNT and CDR2 is YYREEE (reference sequence). Trimming cost V 3 bases and J 5 bases; bases outside gene matches: 6. The CDR3 length is 14 residues. This clonotype was sampled from a human donor in good health. The rearrangement links TRBV5-4 to TRBJ2-5, with 8 bases matching TRBD1. Specimen: T cells isolated from PBMCs. The CDR3 here is CASSWEDRAETQYF. In DNA, the CDR3 is TGTGCCAGCAGCTGGGAGGACAGGGCTGAGACCCAGTACTTC.